This T cell receptor beta chain appears in the sequencing data of a study of blood T cell repertoires in COVID-19. About the study: The samples span acute and convalescent COVID-19 from the United States, Italy and Spain.

Cohorts were based on clinical histories the participants reported. As processed by the authors: By means of reference gene primer amplification, nucleated cell counts were estimated. This table comes from immunoSEQ multiplex PCR, and its TCRdb copy is limited to in-frame clones, with some not included. The V and J calls and clone size are taken from that table; D and trimming were inferred from the DNA. The data show roughly 400,000 clones, 70% to 90% seen once. Germline V lookup: CDR1 SGHVS, CDR2 FQNEAQ. Trimming removed 4 bases from V and 10 bases from J; junction bases left unmatched: 4. This CDR3 region has 13 residues.

V gene TRBV7-8 combines with J gene TRBJ1-6, with 7 bases aligning to TRBD1. The sequence derives from a middle-aged woman with acute COVID-19. The sequencing sample was made of PBMCs or T cells enriched from blood (not recorded which). The CDR3, as DNA: TGTGCCAGCAGCTCGACAGGGCAATCACCCCTCCACTTT. Translation gives CASSSTGQSPLHF.